This is a list of T cell receptor beta chains from one sample in a study of relationships among human T cell subsets. TCRdb re-derived calls from the multiplex PCR reads in MiXCR, one entry per CDR3 protein. In the table there are about 4,000 distinct CDR3 sequences, 51% of which are singletons. The material sequenced was CD4+ Th2 cells sorted from blood. These receptor sequences come from a man aged 35 to 55 in good health. Each CDR3 is given with its conserved first and last residue. Size tells how often a clone was seen (once, few, many) or the class of an expanded clone, and some rows leave it out.

TRBV5-1	NA	TRBJ1-2	CASSLDIAGSGYTF
TRBV7-2	NA	TRBJ2-4	CASSLGVAKNIQYF
TRBV27	few	TRBJ2-5	CASSRGLQETQYF
TRBV14	NA	TRBJ1-1	CASSHHDWERDTEAFF
TRBV12-3/TRBV12-4	NA	TRBJ1-2	CASSLGQARGDGYTF
TRBV28	NA	TRBJ2-1	CASSFRDGQFF
TRBV12-3/TRBV12-4	NA	TRBJ2-3	CASVLTSGSTDTQYF
TRBV27	NA	TRBJ2-1	CASSLKPAGVKNEQFF
TRBV5-4	NA	TRBJ2-1	CASSPPASGRGSYNEQFF
TRBV27	few	TRBJ1-1	CASSFTGANTEAFF
TRBV19	NA	TRBJ1-5	CASWGGGQPQHF
TRBV20-1	NA	TRBJ2-1	CSAYSSGSTYNEQFF
TRBV18	NA	TRBJ2-1	CASSGTLGNEQFF
TRBV27	few	TRBJ2-1	CATLLRGVGENEQFF
TRBV6-5	NA	TRBJ1-2	CASNTRQGRTYTF
TRBV19	NA	TRBJ2-1	CASREMGTGPYNEQFF
TRBV7-9	NA	TRBJ2-3	CASSYLPGLAGEGTDTQYF
TRBV2	NA	TRBJ1-2	CASSDGSSFGYGYTF
TRBV29-1	few	TRBJ1-1	CSVEKAGDTEAFF
TRBV20-1	NA	TRBJ2-1	CSPRTSGRAVEQFF
TRBV12-3/TRBV12-4	few	TRBJ2-5	CASSLGTGQETQYF
TRBV6-1	NA	TRBJ2-5	CASSVRQGTGETQYF
TRBV27	NA	TRBJ2-1	CASSALASGRGNEQFF
TRBV28	NA	TRBJ2-6	CASTRIGTSGANVLTF
TRBV4-2	few	TRBJ2-2	CASSLGSVSTGELFF
TRBV10-3	NA	TRBJ1-1	CAITREVNTEAFF
TRBV29-1	NA	TRBJ2-1	CSLDRGTNEQFF
TRBV29-1	NA	TRBJ2-7	CSASGQGAYEQYF
TRBV4-1	few	TRBJ2-1	CASSTPGLGRYNEQFF
TRBV29-1	NA	TRBJ2-2	CSVYVSGELFF
TRBV28	NA	TRBJ2-7	CASNAGTGRGEQYF
TRBV13	NA	TRBJ2-2	CASSLASGSGGELFF
TRBV12-3/TRBV12-4	NA	TRBJ2-4	CASSLRASGGIQYF
TRBV12-3/TRBV12-4	NA	TRBJ2-1	CASRVGETGGNEQFF
TRBV7-3	few	TRBJ2-2	CASSPTETNTGELFF
TRBV7-8	NA	TRBJ2-1	CASSSRRLAGVISYNEQFF
TRBV11-2	NA	TRBJ1-1	CASRHLQGTEAFF
TRBV6-1	NA	TRBJ2-6	CASSRGLAGRFSGANVLTF
TRBV29-1	NA	TRBJ1-4	CSVGESRLTNEKLFF
TRBV12-3/TRBV12-4	NA	TRBJ2-3	CASSLGGDTQYF
TRBV12-3/TRBV12-4	NA	TRBJ2-3	CASSFGRKQVTGAQYF
TRBV12-5	NA	TRBJ2-1	CASGLRASGRDNNEQFF
TRBV5-1	few	TRBJ1-5	CASSFMGNQPQHF
TRBV10-3	few	TRBJ1-5	CAISDMDRGGQPQHF
TRBV28	NA	TRBJ2-3	CASSPGGARADTQYF
TRBV28	NA	TRBJ2-1	CASSLRARGEQFF
TRBV14	NA	TRBJ2-7	CASSQDASYEQYF
TRBV12-3/TRBV12-4	few	TRBJ1-1	CASSFRGEAFF
TRBV20-1	NA	TRBJ1-6	CSARSDLRTPLHF
TRBV28	NA	TRBJ2-5	CASSLGETQYF
TRBV5-1	few	TRBJ2-1	CASSSGTSDYNEQFF
TRBV7-8	few	TRBJ2-7	CASSLTRVVYEQYF